This T cell receptor beta chain came from a study of CXCR3-negative and CXCR3-positive naive CD8 T cells. On the study more broadly: The study obtained roughly 140 million TRB reads, about 1.5 +/- 0.3 million per library. Study-wide results and caveats: TRBV-TRBJ usage matched between naive CXCR3-negative and CXCR3-positive cells but not between memory cells.

UMI-tagged TRB cDNA libraries were built via 5' RACE. From the 5' RACE reads, TCRdb lists one entry per CDR3 protein and no DNA. This sample contains some 130,000 distinct CDR3 sequences. On this clonotype: Antigen specificity is unknown.

The CDR3 has 12 residues. Germline CDR1 reads MDHEN; CDR2 reads SYDVKM. By phenotype, naive CD8+ T cells were CD45RO-CCR7+CD27+CD95-. This receptor was obtained from a human donor in good health. Some clones in this sample may be carry-over from other donors' samples. The chain recombines TRBV28 with TRBJ2-5; there is no DNA to check the TCRdb D call of TRBD2. The sample was naive CXCR3- CD8+ T cells from blood. Indicated subset: CD45RO-CCR7+CD27+CD95- naive CD8+ T cells lacking CXCR3 (TNR3-). Here the CDR3 reads CASRPWADPQYF.